This paragraph reports one TCR beta chain. The sample originates from a study of T cell changes during pregnancy in multiple sclerosis. TCRdb keeps only in-frame clones here, not all; method: immunoSEQ multiplex PCR. The sample yields approximately 64,000 clones, around 92% seen once. Trimming removed 0 bases from V and 3 bases from J, with 9 bases in between. CDR1 and CDR2 (germline): LGHNA, YSLEER. The CDR3 has 14 amino acids. Sample: peripheral blood, taken in the first trimester of pregnancy. The V gene is TRBV4-3, the J gene TRBJ2-7; TRBD1 might be the D (5 bases). The source of this sequence is a female donor with multiple sclerosis, enrolled in a pregnancy study. CDR3 sequence reads: CASSQDRTNYEQYF. CDR3 nucleotides: TGCGCCAGCAGCCAAGACCGGACAAACTACGAGCAGTACTTC.